This entry lists 8 T cell receptor beta chains sequenced from one sample in a study of blood T cell repertoires in COVID-19. Produced via immunoSEQ multiplex PCR; TCRdb's table is partial and in-frame only. The table lists about 480,000 clones, 87% of them singletons. The source material was PBMCs or T cells enriched from blood (not recorded which). The receptor set was obtained from a woman under 30 with acute COVID-19.

The chain links TRBV13 to TRBJ1-5; D is uncertain. Germline values: CDR1 PRHDT, CDR2 FYEKMQ (reference sequence). The CDR3 is 12 amino acids. Trimming left V 4 bases short and J 4 bases short, with 5 bases between. As DNA, the CDR3 is TGTGCCAGCAGCTCCCTTAATCAGCCCCAGCATTTT. This gives the protein CASSSLNQPQHF.

This clone appeared many times. The chain combines TRBV6-5 with TRBJ1-3; possibly TRBD1 for D (6 bases). Germline CDR1 and CDR2: MNHEY and SVGAGI. The CDR3 totals 13 residues. Trimming removed 5 bases from V and 11 bases from J, with 16 bases in between. CDR3 nucleotides: TGTGCCAGCAGTAAGACAGGCTCCGGGGCCATATATTTT. It translates to CASSKTGSGAIYF.

The chain joins TRBV28 to TRBJ2-7; D unresolved. With 4 bases removed from V and 3 bases from J, the gap between germline ends came to 4 bases. Germline V gene lookup returns CDR1 MDHEN and CDR2 SYDVKM. CDR3 length: 11 residues. The CDR3 protein is CASSSVYEQYF. The CDR3 coding sequence is TGTGCCAGCAGTTCGGTCTACGAGCAGTACTTC.

The sample holds a few counts of this clone. The chain has TRBV7-9 and TRBJ1-5; D unclear. Trimming took 7 bases from V and 4 from J, leaving 8 bases between them. The germline CDR1 and CDR2 sequences are SEHNR and FQNEAQ (reference sequence). The CDR3 totals 12 residues. CDR3 in amino acids: CASTGPNQPQHF. The DNA for the CDR3 is TGTGCCAGCACCGGGCCGAATCAGCCCCAGCATTTT.

The CDR3 loop is CASSFEGEAFF. In DNA form, the CDR3 reads TGTGCCAGCAGTTTTGAGGGTGAAGCTTTCTTT. The rearrangement links TRBV12-3 or TRBV12-4 to TRBJ1-1; D remains ambiguous. V was trimmed by 3 bases and J by 7 bases, leaving 6 bases between them. This CDR3 spans 11 amino acids.

This rearrangement joins TRBV7-9 to TRBJ2-5, with D unresolved. The CDR3 runs 14 residues. V was cut by 2 bases and J by 7 bases, with 14 bases left in between. Germline V CDR1 and CDR2: SEHNR, FQNEAQ (reference sequence). DNA of the CDR3: TGTGCCAGCAGCTTATTATCCGTAGATGGGACCCAGTACTTC. Amino acid sequence: CASSLLSVDGTQYF.

A single count supports this clone. This chain joins TRBV7-6 and TRBJ1-1; D call uncertain. The V end lost 2 bases, the J end lost 0 bases, and 7 bases lay between the germline ends. The germline gives CDR1 SGHVS, CDR2 FNYEAQ. The CDR3 runs to 14 residues. CDR3 DNA sequence: TGTGCCAGCAGCTTATCCCCAATGAACACTGAAGCTTTCTTT. Its protein product is CASSLSPMNTEAFF.

The gene calls are TRBV4-3 and TRBJ2-3, with 7 bases aligning to TRBD2. In germline, CDR1 is LGHNA, CDR2 YSLEER. There are 20 residues in the CDR3. The J segment lost 3 bases and the V segment lost 1 base, leaving 19 bases of the junction unmatched. The CDR3 nucleotides are TGCGCCAGCAGCCAAGCCTCCTGGGTAAGGAGGGAGGGCCAAACAGATACGCAGTATTTT. Translating it yields CASSQASWVRREGQTDTQYF.